This T cell receptor beta chain appears in the sequencing data of a study of cytomegalovirus exposure and HLA in healthy donors. Of note for this clone: Its matching antigen is unknown.

The V gene's germline CDR1 is SNHLY and CDR2 FYNNEI. Trimming shortened V by 6 bases and J by 3 bases, and 21 bases separated the two germline ends. The CDR3 totals 16 residues. Study outcomes and limitations: Cytomegalovirus status was reportedly diagnosed by the classifier with high sensitivity and specificity. The listing of 150 to 200 TCR beta chains classed them as cytomegalovirus-associated. That first-cohort TCR clusters tended to co-occur in the 120 or so validation repertoires was found in a later analysis. Most TCR sequences were seen very rarely across donors, but some public TCRs occurred in many.

This table comes from immunoSEQ multiplex PCR, and its TCRdb copy is limited to in-frame clones, with some not included. The table has 200,000 to 250,000 clones, over 75% seen once. Sequenced: PBMCs. The source of this sequence is a woman under 30 in good health and CMV-seropositive. The V gene is TRBV2, the J gene TRBJ2-7, with a possible D match to TRBD2 (5 bases). The CDR3 sequence: CASRGIARRIYYEQYF. CDR3 in DNA: TGTGCCAGCAGGGGGATAGCGCGGAGGATCTACTACGAGCAGTACTTC.